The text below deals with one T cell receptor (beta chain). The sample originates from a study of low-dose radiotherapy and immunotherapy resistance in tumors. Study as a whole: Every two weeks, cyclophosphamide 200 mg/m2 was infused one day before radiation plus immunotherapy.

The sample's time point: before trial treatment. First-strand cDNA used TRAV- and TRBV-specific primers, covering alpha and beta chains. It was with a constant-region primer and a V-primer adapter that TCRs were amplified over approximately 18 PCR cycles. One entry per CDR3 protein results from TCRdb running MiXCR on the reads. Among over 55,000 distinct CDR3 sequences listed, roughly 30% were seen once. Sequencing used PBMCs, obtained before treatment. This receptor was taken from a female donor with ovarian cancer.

DNA for the CDR3: TGTGCCAGCAGCTTAGCGGCTCGACAGGGTAGGCGCGATGAGCAGTTCTTC. Translation gives CASSLAARQGRRDEQFF. This chain joins TRBV7-2 and TRBJ2-1; TRBD1 matches at 7 bases. CDR3 length equals 17 residues. CDR1 is SGHTA, CDR2 FQGNSA, per germline. V trimming: 0 bases; J trimming: 8 bases; junction bases outside the gene matches: 13.